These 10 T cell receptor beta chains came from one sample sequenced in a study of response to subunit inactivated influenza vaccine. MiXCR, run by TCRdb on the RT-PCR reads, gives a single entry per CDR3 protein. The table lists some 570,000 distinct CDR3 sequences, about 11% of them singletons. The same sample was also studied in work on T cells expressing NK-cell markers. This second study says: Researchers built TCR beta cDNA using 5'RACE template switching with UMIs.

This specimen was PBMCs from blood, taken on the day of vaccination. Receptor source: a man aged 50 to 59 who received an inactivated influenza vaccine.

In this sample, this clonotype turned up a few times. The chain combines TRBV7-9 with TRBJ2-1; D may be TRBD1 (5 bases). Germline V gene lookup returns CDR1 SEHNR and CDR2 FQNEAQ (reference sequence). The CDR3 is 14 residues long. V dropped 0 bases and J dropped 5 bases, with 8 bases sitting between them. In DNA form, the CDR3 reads TGTGCCAGCAGCTTAGCGGGGCGTAACAATGAGCAGTTCTTC. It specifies CASSLAGRNNEQFF.

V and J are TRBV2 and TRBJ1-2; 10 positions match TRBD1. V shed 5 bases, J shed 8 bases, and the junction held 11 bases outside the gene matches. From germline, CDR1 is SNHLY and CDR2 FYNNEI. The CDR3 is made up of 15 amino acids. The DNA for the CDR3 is TGTGCCAGCAGTCCCGGACAGGGGGTTGAATCGGGCTACACCTTC. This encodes CASSPGQGVESGYTF. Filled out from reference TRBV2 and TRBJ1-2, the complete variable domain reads EPEVTQTPSHQVTQMGQEVILRCVPISNHLYFYWYRQILGQKVEFLVSFYNNEISEKSEIFDDQFSVERPDGSNFTLKIRSTKLEDSAMYFCASSPGQGVESGYTFGSGTRLTVV.

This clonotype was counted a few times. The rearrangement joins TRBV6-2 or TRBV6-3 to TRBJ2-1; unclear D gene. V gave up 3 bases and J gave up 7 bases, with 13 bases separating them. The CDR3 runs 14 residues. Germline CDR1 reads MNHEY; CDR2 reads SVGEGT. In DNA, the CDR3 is TGTGCCAGCAGTTATTCCTTACGTAAAAATGAGCAGTTCTTC. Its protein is CASSYSLRKNEQFF.

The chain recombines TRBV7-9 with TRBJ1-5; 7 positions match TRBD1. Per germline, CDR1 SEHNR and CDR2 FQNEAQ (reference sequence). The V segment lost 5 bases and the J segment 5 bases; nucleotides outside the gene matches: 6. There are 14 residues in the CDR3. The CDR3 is CASSPQGRDQPQHF. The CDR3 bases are TGTGCCAGCAGCCCACAGGGGAGGGATCAGCCCCAGCATTTT.

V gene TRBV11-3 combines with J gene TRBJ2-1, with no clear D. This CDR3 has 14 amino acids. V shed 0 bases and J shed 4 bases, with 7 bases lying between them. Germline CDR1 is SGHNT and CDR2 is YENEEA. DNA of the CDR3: TGTGCCAGCAGCTTAGACGGAGAATACAATGAGCAGTTCTTC. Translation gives CASSLDGEYNEQFF. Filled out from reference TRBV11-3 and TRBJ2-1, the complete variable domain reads EAGVVQSPRYKIIEKKQPVAFWCNPISGHNTLYWYLQNLGQGPELLIRYENEEAVDDSQLPKDRFSAERLKGVDSTLKIQPAELGDSAVYLCASSLDGEYNEQFFGPGTRLTVL.

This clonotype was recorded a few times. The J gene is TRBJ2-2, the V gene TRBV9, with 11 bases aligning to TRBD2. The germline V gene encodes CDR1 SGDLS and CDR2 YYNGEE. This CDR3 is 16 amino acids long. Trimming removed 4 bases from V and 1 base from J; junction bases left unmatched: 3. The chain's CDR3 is CASSSLAGGNTGELFF. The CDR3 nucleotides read TGTGCCAGCAGCTCCCTAGCGGGGGGGAACACCGGGGAGCTGTTTTTT.

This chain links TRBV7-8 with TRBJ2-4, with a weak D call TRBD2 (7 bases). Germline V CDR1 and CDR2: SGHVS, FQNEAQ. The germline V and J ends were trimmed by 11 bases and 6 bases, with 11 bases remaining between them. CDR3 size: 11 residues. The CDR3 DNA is TGTGCCTCGAGGGGGGGAAACATTCAGTACTTC. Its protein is CASRGGNIQYF.

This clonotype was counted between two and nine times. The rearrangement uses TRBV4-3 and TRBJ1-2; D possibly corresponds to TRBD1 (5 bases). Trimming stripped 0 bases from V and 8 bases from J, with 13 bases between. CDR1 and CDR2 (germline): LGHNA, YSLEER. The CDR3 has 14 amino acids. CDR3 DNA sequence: TGCGCCAGCAGCCAAGATTGGGGCGAGAGGGGCTACACCTTC. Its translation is CASSQDWGERGYTF.

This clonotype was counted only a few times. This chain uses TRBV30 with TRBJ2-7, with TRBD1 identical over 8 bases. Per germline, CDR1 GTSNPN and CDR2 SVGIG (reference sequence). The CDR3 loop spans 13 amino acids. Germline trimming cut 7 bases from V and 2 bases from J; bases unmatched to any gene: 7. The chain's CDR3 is CALSGTGAYEQYF. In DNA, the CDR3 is TGTGCCTTATCCGGGACAGGAGCCTACGAGCAGTACTTC.

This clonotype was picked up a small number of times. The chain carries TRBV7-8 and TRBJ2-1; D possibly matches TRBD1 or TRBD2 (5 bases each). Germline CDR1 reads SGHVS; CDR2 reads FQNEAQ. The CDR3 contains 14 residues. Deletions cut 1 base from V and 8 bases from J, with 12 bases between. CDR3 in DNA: TGTGCCAGCAGCTTAGGATGGGGGACGTATGAGCAGTTCTTC. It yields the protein CASSLGWGTYEQFF.